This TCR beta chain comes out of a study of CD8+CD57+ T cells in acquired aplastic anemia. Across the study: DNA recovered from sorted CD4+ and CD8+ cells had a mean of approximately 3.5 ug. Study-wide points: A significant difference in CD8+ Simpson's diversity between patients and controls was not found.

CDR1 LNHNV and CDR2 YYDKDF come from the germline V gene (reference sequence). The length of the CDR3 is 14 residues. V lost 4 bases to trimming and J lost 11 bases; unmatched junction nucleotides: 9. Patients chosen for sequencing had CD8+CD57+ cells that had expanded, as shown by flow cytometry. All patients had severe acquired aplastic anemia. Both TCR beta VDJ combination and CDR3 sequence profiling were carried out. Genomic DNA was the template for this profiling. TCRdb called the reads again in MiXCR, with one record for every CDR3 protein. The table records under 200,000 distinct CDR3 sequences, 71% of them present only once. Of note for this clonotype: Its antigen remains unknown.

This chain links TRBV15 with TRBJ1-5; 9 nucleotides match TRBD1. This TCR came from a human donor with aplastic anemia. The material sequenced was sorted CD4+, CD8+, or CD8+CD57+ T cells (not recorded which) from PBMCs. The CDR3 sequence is CATSIRTGEDTQHF. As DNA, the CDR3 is TGTGCCACCAGCATCCGGACAGGGGAGGATACCCAGCATTTT.